These 18 T cell receptor beta chains were sequenced from one sample in a study of shared clonotypes between healthy human individuals. Using immunoSEQ multiplex PCR, the repertoire was profiled, and TCRdb retains in-frame clones only, with some absent. This sample has under 1,100,000 clones, with approximately 68% found just once. Sequenced sample: memory CD4+ T cells sorted from blood. Noted subset: CD45RA-negative fraction. These receptors were collected from a young man in good health.

This clone was seen a single time. The rearrangement uses TRBV6-5 and TRBJ1-5, with D maybe TRBD1 (5 bases). The CDR3 is 15 amino acids. Germline CDR1 is MNHEY and CDR2 is SVGAGI. V gave up 2 bases and J gave up 4 bases, with 12 bases separating them. Here the CDR3 reads CASSYDGGGNQPQHF. The CDR3, as DNA: TGTGCCAGCAGTTACGACGGGGGGGGTAATCAGCCCCAGCATTTT.

V and J are TRBV5-4 and TRBJ2-5; no clear D gene. The germline gives CDR1 SGHNT, CDR2 YYREEE (reference sequence). Trimming stripped 0 bases from V and 4 bases from J, with 4 bases between. The CDR3 runs 12 residues. This CDR3 is CASSLDAETQYF. The DNA for the CDR3 is TGTGCCAGCAGCTTGGATGCAGAGACCCAGTACTTC.

This clone was seen a few times. This chain uses TRBV4-1 with TRBJ2-3, with 8 positions matching TRBD1. CDR3 length equals 14 residues. CDR1 is MGHRA and CDR2 is YSYEKL in the germline V gene. V lost 6 bases to trimming and J lost 0 bases; unmatched junction nucleotides: 2. CDR3 loop: CASSRTGSTDTQYF. The CDR3 nucleotides read TGCGCCAGCAGTCGGACAGGGAGCACAGATACGCAGTATTTT.

This chain connects TRBV10-1 to TRBJ2-2, with D tentatively TRBD1 (6 bases). Deletions cut 4 bases from V and 4 bases from J, with 7 bases between. CDR1 and CDR2 from the germline V gene are WNHNN and SYGVQD (reference sequence). The CDR3 runs to 13 residues. The CDR3, as DNA: TGCGCCAGCAGTGGACAGGTCACCGGGGAGCTGTTTTTT. It yields the protein CASSGQVTGELFF.

This clone turned up a few times. This rearrangement joins TRBV6-5 to TRBJ2-1; D is perhaps TRBD1 or TRBD2 (5 bases each). CDR1 is MNHEY, CDR2 SVGAGI, per germline. The CDR3 runs 15 residues. The ends were cut back, 7 bases at V and 4 bases at J, with 17 bases in the middle. CDR3 DNA: TGTGCCAGCACCGACGGGGCAGGGCGATACAATGAGCAGTTCTTC. The encoded protein is CASTDGAGRYNEQFF.

The V call is TRBV2, the J call TRBJ2-1, with D hard to call. In germline, CDR1 is SNHLY, CDR2 FYNNEI. V gave up 4 bases and J gave up 4 bases, with 17 bases separating them. The CDR3 extends over 16 amino acids. This CDR3 is CASSVARLGFYNEQFF. The CDR3 nucleotides read TGTGCCAGCAGTGTTGCGCGGCTAGGGTTTTACAATGAGCAGTTCTTC.

The chain is built from TRBV6-5 and TRBJ2-6; D gene unclear. The CDR3 runs 15 residues. CDR1 and CDR2 from the germline V gene are MNHEY and SVGAGI. The V and J ends lost 2 bases and 0 bases respectively, with 5 bases between them. The CDR3 coding sequence is TGTGCCAGCAGTTACGTGCACTCTGGGGCCAACGTCCTGACTTTC. Amino acids: CASSYVHSGANVLTF.

The gene calls are TRBV16 and TRBJ1-5; 8 bases agree with TRBD1. CDR3 size: 18 residues. Germline V gene sequence: CDR1 KGHSY, CDR2 FQNENV. V lost 4 bases to trimming and J lost 0 bases; unmatched junction nucleotides: 11. CDR3 in DNA: TGTGCCAGCAGCCCACAATGGGGGACAGGTAATAGCAATCAGCCCCAGCATTTT. Encoded protein: CASSPQWGTGNSNQPQHF.

The chain couples TRBV2 to TRBJ2-3, with D perhaps matching TRBD2 (6 bases). The germline gives CDR1 SNHLY, CDR2 FYNNEI. Trimming removed 5 bases from V and 3 bases from J, with 12 bases in between. This CDR3 comprises 14 residues. CDR3 residues: CASSLAYETDTQYF. CDR3 coding DNA: TGTGCCAGCAGTCTAGCGTATGAGACAGATACGCAGTATTTT.

This clone was found once. The same CDR3 also results from other DNA sequences found in this sample. The chain has TRBV7-2 and TRBJ2-1, with 10 bases aligning to TRBD2. The CDR3 runs to 15 residues. With 1 base clipped from V and 5 bases from J, the junction kept 2 bases outside the gene matches. In germline, CDR1 is SGHTA, CDR2 FQGNSA. This chain's CDR3 is CASSLGTSGDNEQFF. For the CDR3, the DNA is TGTGCCAGCAGCTTAGGGACTAGCGGTGACAATGAGCAGTTCTTC.

This clone appeared once. The chain is built from TRBV11-2 and TRBJ2-1, with TRBD1 matching 9 bases. The ends lost 0 bases at V and 4 bases at J; junction bases unmatched: 10. This CDR3 is 18 amino acids long. Germline CDR1 is SGHAT and CDR2 is FQNNGV. CDR3 nucleotides: TGTGCCAGCAGCTTAGAGAGGCGTGGGACAGGGCTTTACAATGAGCAGTTCTTC. Its protein is CASSLERRGTGLYNEQFF.

The CDR3 DNA sequence: TGCGCCAGCAGCGTTCAGTGGGATAATGAGCAGTTCTTC. Protein product: CASSVQWDNEQFF. V is TRBV5-1 and J is TRBJ2-1, with D unresolved. V lost 4 bases, J lost 7 bases, and 12 bases lay in between. The length of the CDR3 is 13 residues. In germline, CDR1 is SGHRS, CDR2 YFSETQ.

This sequence joins TRBV14 and TRBJ1-6; possible D gene TRBD1, 5 bases. CDR3 length: 16 residues. Trimming cost V 4 bases and J 6 bases, with 16 bases left between them. Germline CDR1 reads SGHDN; CDR2 reads FVKESK. The DNA for the CDR3 is TGTGCCAGCAGCCCAGTGACATTGGGGGGTAATTCACCCCTCCACTTT. Its protein product is CASSPVTLGGNSPLHF.

The V gene is TRBV7-9, the J gene TRBJ1-1; D is unresolved. Trimming took off 1 base at V and 11 bases at J, with 11 bases between the two ends. The germline CDR1 and CDR2 sequences are SEHNR and FQNEAQ (reference sequence). The CDR3 totals 12 residues. The CDR3 region is CASSLGPQVAFF. In nucleotides, the CDR3 is TGTGCCAGCAGCTTAGGTCCCCAGGTTGCTTTCTTT.

Regarding this clone: The same CDR3 arises from other DNA sequences in this sample as well. V gene TRBV5-1 combines with J gene TRBJ2-3; 9 bases are a match to TRBD2. Per germline, CDR1 SGHRS and CDR2 YFSETQ. Trimming at V came to 2 bases and at J to 0 bases, leaving 4 bases not matched to a gene. The CDR3 totals 16 residues. CDR3 amino acids: CASSLERGASTDTQYF. The CDR3 DNA is TGCGCCAGCAGCTTAGAGCGGGGGGCTAGCACAGATACGCAGTATTTT.

The V call is TRBV10-1, the J call TRBJ2-1, with unresolved D. The CDR3 is made up of 11 amino acids. Germline-derived CDR1 and CDR2 are WNHNN and SYGVQD (reference sequence). Trimming cost V 5 bases and J 5 bases, with 4 bases left between them. The CDR3: CASSRDNEQFF. The CDR3 DNA follows: TGCGCCAGCAGTAGGGACAATGAGCAGTTCTTC.

This clone has just a few counts. The chain combines TRBV7-3 with TRBJ1-1; no definite D call. Germline V gene data show CDR1 as SGHTA and CDR2 as FQGTGA. Trimming took off 5 bases at V and 4 bases at J, with 8 bases between the two ends. There are 12 residues in the CDR3. In DNA form, the CDR3 reads TGTGCCAGCAGCCCTGGCGGCACTGAAGCTTTCTTT. This encodes CASSPGGTEAFF.

The chain combines TRBV5-1 with TRBJ2-3; 7 bases match TRBD2. Per the germline V gene, CDR1 is SGHRS and CDR2 is YFSETQ. CDR3 size: 15 residues. V lost 4 bases and J lost 2; bases outside the gene matches: 7. This chain's CDR3 is CASSPMGGYTDTQYF. In DNA form, the CDR3 reads TGCGCCAGCAGCCCGATGGGGGGGTACACAGATACGCAGTATTTT. Based on the CDR3 plus reference TRBV5-1 and TRBJ2-3, the full variable domain is KAGVTQTPRYLIKTRGQQVTLSCSPISGHRSVSWYQQTPGQGLQFLFEYFSETQRNKGNFPGRFSGRQFSNSRSEMNVSTLELGDSALYLCASSPMGGYTDTQYFGPGTRLTVL.